This T cell receptor beta chain was captured in a study of high-grade serous ovarian cancer treatment subgroups. Study findings and constraints: Tumors within one patient showed repertoire similarity of roughly 0.1 to 0.85.

A word on this clone: The antigen remains undetermined.

Tumor tissue was taken before any definitive surgery or chemotherapy was given. Between the trimmed V and J ends, which lost 5 bases and 0 bases, there was a span of 14 bases. This CDR3 has 16 residues. CDR1 and CDR2 from the germline V gene are LNHDA and SQIVND (reference sequence). The repertoire was sequenced with immunoSEQ multiplex PCR; TCRdb's copy has only in-frame clones and lacks some. This table holds 4,500 to 6,000 clones, about three quarters found once. The sample was tumor tissue. The TCR was taken from a human donor with high-grade serous ovarian cancer. The rearrangement joins TRBV19 to TRBJ1-3, with D perhaps TRBD1 (6 bases). CDR3 region: CASSPRQAYSGNTIYF. DNA of the CDR3: TGTGCCAGTAGTCCCCGACAGGCTTACTCTGGAAACACCATATATTTT.